Shown below are 12 T cell receptor beta chains from a single sample sequenced in a study of early T cells in non-severe SARS-CoV-2 infection. TCRdb analysed the 5' RACE reads with MiXCR anew, one entry per CDR3 protein. The table has under 65,000 distinct CDR3 sequences, about an eighth seen once; the top ten hold roughly a tenth. Specimen: whole blood. All receptors come from an adult who was a healthcare worker with PCR-confirmed SARS-CoV-2 infection or an uninfected control (not recorded which).

This sequence joins TRBV6-1 and TRBJ2-7; TRBD2 agrees at 8 bases. Losses at the gene ends were 1 base for V and 2 bases for J; bases not matched to a gene: 4. Germline loops: CDR1 MNHNS, CDR2 SASEGT. CDR3 size: 15 residues. CDR3: CASSEVYGGAYEQYF. Here the CDR3 DNA reads TGTGCCAGCAGTGAAGTTTACGGGGGGGCCTACGAGCAGTACTTC.

This chain joins TRBV9 and TRBJ2-3, with 9 positions matching TRBD1. The CDR3 runs to 17 residues. Germline V gene sequence: CDR1 SGDLS, CDR2 YYNGEE. Unmatched junction bases numbered 10, after V lost 3 bases and J lost 2 bases. As DNA, the CDR3 is TGTGCCAGCAGCGCGAGGACAGGGGTTATGCACACAGATACGCAGTATTTT. Translating gives CASSARTGVMHTDTQYF.

The chain recombines TRBV7-3 with TRBJ2-1, with 13 positions matching TRBD2. V lost 1 base and J lost 9; bases outside the gene matches: 6. Germline values: CDR1 SGHTA, CDR2 FQGTGA. The CDR3 spans 16 residues. DNA for the CDR3: TGTGCCAGCAGCTTAAATCCGAGACTAGCGGGAGGTGAGCAGTTCTTC. Amino acid sequence: CASSLNPRLAGGEQFF. Variable domain in full (rest from reference TRBV7-3 and TRBJ2-1): GAGVSQTPSNKVTEKGKYVELRCDPISGHTALYWYRQSLGQGPEFLIYFQGTGAADDSGLPNDRFFAVRPEGSVSTLKIQRTERGDSAVYLCASSLNPRLAGGEQFFGPGTRLTVL.

This clonotype was found a few times. The chain is built from TRBV29-1 and TRBJ2-4, with D uncertain. CDR3 length: 13 residues. V was trimmed by 6 bases and J by 3 bases, leaving 12 bases between them. Germline assignment: CDR1 SQVTM and CDR2 ANQGSEA. The CDR3 loop is CSVPDVVKNIQYF. The CDR3 nucleotides read TGCAGCGTCCCGGACGTAGTCAAAAACATTCAGTACTTC.

At least ten counts were recorded for this clonotype. The chain recombines TRBV28 with TRBJ2-5; 9 nucleotides line up with TRBD1. CDR3 length: 17 residues. Germline trimming cut 3 bases from V and 2 bases from J; bases unmatched to any gene: 10. Germline CDR1 and CDR2: MDHEN and SYDVKM. CDR3 sequence reads: CASSLWGGQGSQETQYF. The CDR3 nucleotides read TGTGCCAGCAGTTTGTGGGGGGGACAGGGATCTCAAGAGACCCAGTACTTC.

This chain connects TRBV6-6 to TRBJ2-1; 12 bases map to TRBD2. V gave up 5 bases and J gave up 9 bases; unmatched junction bases: 8. This CDR3 is built from 15 residues. Looked up from germline, CDR1 is MNHNY and CDR2 is SVGAGI (reference sequence). Here the CDR3 DNA reads TGTGCCAGCAGTCCGACTAGCGGGAGTCAGGGTGAGCAGTTCTTC. Translation gives CASSPTSGSQGEQFF.

This clonotype occurred many times. The chain links TRBV5-1 to TRBJ1-6; D is possibly TRBD1 (6 bases). In germline, CDR1 is SGHRS, CDR2 YFSETQ. This CDR3 is 17 amino acids long. Trimming took 4 bases from V and 0 from J, leaving 14 bases between them. CDR3 sequence reads: CASSRQGPSSYNSPLHF. The CDR3, as DNA: TGCGCCAGCAGCCGGCAGGGGCCCAGCTCCTATAATTCACCCCTCCACTTT.

The chain has TRBV16 and TRBJ2-7; D is perhaps TRBD1 (6 bases). The germline V and J ends were trimmed by 5 bases and 5 bases, with 7 bases remaining between them. The CDR3 has 11 amino acids. Germline V lookup: CDR1 KGHSY, CDR2 FQNENV. The DNA for the CDR3 is TGTGCCAGCAGCTACAGGGACGAGCAGTACTTC. This codes for CASSYRDEQYF.

This chain connects TRBV6-2 or TRBV6-3 to TRBJ2-6, with a weak D call TRBD1 (6 bases). The CDR3 is 16 residues long. From germline, CDR1 is MNHEY and CDR2 SVGEGT. Trimming took 7 bases from V and 0 from J, leaving 13 bases between them. The CDR3 DNA is TGTGCCAGCAAAAGGGGGTCCAGCTCTGGGGCCAACGTCCTGACTTTC. Amino acid sequence: CASKRGSSSGANVLTF.

The sample holds many counts of this clonotype. The rearrangement uses TRBV5-4 and TRBJ1-1; 9 nucleotides line up with TRBD1. This CDR3 spans 15 amino acids. The junction had 9 bases not matched to a gene; V was cut back by 4 bases and J by 5 bases. The germline CDR1 and CDR2 sequences are SGHNT and YYREEE (reference sequence). CDR3: CASSGQTGGRTEAFF. The DNA of the CDR3 is TGTGCCAGCAGCGGCCAGACAGGGGGGAGGACTGAAGCTTTCTTT.

The J gene is TRBJ2-5, the V gene TRBV29-1; TRBD2 matches 11 bases. This CDR3 has 13 amino acids. V shed 8 bases and J 5 bases; nucleotides not matched to a gene: 7. Germline V gene lookup returns CDR1 SQVTM and CDR2 ANQGSEA. CDR3 loop: CSLRSSGGETQYF. The CDR3 bases are TGCAGCCTCAGATCTAGCGGGGGGGAGACCCAGTACTTC.

This clonotype has only a few counts. The gene calls are TRBV7-2 and TRBJ2-1, with a possible D match to TRBD2 (5 bases). Per germline, CDR1 SGHTA and CDR2 FQGNSA. The CDR3 totals 14 residues. V lost 0 bases to trimming and J lost 4 bases, with 7 bases between them. The CDR3 protein is CASSLAGVYNEQFF. The CDR3 DNA follows: TGTGCCAGCAGCTTAGCGGGAGTTTACAATGAGCAGTTCTTC. Based on the CDR3 plus reference TRBV7-2 and TRBJ2-1, the full variable domain is GAGVSQSPSNKVTEKGKDVELRCDPISGHTALYWYRQSLGQGLEFLIYFQGNSAPDKSGLPSDRFSAERTGGSVSTLTIQRTQQEDSAVYLCASSLAGVYNEQFFGPGTRLTVL.